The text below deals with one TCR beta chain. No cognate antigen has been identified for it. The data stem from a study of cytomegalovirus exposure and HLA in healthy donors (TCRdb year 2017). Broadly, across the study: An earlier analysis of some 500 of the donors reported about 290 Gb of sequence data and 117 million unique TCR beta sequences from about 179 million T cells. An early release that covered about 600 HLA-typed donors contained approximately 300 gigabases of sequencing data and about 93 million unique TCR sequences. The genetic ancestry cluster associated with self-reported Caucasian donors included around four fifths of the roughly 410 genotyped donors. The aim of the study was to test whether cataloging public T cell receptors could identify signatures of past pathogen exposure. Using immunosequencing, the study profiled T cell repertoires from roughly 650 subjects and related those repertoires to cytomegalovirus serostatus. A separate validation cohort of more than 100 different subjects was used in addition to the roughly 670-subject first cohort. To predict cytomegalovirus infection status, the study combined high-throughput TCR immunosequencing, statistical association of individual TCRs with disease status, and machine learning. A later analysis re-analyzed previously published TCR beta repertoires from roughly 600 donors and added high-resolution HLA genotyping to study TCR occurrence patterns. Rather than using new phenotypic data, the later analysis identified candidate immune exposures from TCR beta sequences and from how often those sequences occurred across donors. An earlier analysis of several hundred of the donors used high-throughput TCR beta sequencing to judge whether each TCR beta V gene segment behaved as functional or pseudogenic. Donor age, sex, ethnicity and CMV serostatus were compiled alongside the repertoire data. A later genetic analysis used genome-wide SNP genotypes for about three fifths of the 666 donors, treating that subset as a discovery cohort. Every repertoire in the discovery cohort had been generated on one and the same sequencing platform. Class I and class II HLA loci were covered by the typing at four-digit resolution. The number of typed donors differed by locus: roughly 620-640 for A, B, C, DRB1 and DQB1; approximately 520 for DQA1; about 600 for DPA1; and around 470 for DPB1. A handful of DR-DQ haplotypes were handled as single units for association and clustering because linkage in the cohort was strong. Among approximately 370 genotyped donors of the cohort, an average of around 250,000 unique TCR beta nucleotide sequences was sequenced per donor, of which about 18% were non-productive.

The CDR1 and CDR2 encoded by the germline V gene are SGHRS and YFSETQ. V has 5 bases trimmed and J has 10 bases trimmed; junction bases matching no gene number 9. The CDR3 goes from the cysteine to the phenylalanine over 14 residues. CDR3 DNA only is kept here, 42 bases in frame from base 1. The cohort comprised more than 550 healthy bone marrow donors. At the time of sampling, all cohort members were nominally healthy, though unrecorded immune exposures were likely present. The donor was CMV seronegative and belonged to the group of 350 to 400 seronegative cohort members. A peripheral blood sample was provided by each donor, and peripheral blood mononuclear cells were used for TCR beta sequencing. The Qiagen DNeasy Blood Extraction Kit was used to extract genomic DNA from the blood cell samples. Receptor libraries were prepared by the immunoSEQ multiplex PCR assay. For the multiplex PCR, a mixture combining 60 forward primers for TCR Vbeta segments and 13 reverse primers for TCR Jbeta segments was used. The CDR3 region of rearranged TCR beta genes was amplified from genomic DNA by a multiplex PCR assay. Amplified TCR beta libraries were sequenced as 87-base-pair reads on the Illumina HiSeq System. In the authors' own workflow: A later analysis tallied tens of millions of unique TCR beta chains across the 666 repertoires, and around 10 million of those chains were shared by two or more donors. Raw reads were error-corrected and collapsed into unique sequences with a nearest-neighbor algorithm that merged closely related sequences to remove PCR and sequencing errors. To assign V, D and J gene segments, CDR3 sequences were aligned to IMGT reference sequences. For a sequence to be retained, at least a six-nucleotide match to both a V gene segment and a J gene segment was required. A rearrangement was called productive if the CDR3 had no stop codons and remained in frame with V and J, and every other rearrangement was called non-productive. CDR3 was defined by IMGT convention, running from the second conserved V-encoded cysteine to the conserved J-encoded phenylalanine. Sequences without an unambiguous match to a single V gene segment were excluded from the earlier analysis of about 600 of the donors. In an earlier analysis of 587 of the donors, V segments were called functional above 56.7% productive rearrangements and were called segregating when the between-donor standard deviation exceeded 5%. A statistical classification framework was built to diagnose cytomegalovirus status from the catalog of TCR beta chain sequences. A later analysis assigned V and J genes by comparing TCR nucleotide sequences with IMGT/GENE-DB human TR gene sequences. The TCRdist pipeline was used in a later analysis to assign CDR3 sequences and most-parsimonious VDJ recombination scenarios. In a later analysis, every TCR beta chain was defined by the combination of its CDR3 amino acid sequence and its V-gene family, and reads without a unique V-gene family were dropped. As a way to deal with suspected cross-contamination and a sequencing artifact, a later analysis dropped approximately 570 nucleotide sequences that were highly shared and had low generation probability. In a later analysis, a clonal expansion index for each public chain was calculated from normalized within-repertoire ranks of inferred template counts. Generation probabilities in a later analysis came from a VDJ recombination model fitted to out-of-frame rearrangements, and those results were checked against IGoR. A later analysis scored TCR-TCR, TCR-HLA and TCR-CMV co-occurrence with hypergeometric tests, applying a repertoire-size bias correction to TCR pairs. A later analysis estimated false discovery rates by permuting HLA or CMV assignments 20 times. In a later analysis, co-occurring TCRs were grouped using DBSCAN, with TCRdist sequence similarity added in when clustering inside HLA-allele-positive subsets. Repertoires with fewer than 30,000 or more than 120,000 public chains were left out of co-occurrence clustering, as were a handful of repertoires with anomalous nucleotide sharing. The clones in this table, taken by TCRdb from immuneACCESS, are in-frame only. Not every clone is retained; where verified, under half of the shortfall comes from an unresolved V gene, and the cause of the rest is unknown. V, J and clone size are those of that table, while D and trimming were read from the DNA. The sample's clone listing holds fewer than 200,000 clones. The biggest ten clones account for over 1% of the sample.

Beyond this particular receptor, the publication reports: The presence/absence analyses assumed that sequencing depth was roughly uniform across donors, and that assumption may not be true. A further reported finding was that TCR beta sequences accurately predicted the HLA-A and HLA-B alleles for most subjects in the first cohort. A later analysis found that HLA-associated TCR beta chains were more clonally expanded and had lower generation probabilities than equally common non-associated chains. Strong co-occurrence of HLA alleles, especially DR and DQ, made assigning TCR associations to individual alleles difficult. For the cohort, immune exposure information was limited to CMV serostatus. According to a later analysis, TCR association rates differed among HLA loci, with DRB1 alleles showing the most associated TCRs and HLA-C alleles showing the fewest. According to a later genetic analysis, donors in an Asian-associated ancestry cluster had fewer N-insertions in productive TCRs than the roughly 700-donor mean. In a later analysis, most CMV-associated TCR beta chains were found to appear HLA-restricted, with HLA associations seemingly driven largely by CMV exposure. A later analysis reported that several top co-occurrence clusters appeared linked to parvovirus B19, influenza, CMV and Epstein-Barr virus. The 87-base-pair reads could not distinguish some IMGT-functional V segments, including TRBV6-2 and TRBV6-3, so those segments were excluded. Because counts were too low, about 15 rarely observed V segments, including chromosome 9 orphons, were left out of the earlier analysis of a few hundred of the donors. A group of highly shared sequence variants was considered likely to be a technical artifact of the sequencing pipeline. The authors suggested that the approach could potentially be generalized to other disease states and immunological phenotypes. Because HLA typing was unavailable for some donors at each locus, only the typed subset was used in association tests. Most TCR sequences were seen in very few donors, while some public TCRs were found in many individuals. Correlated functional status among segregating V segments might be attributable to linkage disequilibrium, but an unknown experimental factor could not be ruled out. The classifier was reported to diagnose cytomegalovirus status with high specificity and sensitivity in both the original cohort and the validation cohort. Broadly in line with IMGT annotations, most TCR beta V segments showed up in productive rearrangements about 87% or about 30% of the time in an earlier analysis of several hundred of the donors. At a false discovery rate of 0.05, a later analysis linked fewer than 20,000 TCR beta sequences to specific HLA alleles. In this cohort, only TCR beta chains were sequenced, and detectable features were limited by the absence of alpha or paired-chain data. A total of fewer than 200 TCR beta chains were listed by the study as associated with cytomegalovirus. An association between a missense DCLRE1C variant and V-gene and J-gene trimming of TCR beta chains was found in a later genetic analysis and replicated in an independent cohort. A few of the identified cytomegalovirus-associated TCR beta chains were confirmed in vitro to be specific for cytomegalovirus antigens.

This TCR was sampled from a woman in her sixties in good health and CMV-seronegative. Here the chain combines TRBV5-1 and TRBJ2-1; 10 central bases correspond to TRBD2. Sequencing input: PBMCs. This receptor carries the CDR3 CASSPLAGVDEQFF. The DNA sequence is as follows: TGCGCCAGCAGTCCCCTAGCGGGAGTCGACGAGCAGTTCTTC.